This T cell receptor (beta chain) is drawn from a study of T-cell reconstitution after alpha-beta-depleted transplantation in children. This clonotype came up a few times. Its antigen is currently unknown. Study findings and constraints: At around two months after transplant, the alpha-beta T cells were reportedly derived from several hundred expanded clones that came from non-depleted graft cells. Newly produced T cells mostly accounted for T-cell counts and diversity one year post-transplant. At day 60, the high TCRbeta diversity found in some patients originated from recipient T cells and thymic progenitors that had survived.

Unique molecular identifiers were incorporated during preparation of the TCRbeta library. TCRdb called the PCR reads again in MiXCR, with one record for every CDR3 protein. Here the sample spans 670,000 or so distinct CDR3 sequences, about an eighth being singletons. The V gene's germline CDR1 is SEHNR and CDR2 FQNEAQ (reference sequence). Unmatched junction bases numbered 4, after V lost 4 bases and J lost 2 bases. CDR3 length: 16 amino acids. This rearrangement joins TRBV7-9 to TRBJ2-3; 12 nucleotides align to TRBD2. The material sequenced was PBMCs, taken before TCRalphabeta/CD19-depleted stem cell transplant. The receptor comes from a girl aged 2 to 9 with congenital amegakaryocytic thrombocytopenia, due to receive a stem cell transplant. For the CDR3, the DNA is TGTGCCAGCAGCTCCTGGACTAGCGGGAACACAGATACGCAGTATTTT. Translation gives CASSSWTSGNTDTQYF.